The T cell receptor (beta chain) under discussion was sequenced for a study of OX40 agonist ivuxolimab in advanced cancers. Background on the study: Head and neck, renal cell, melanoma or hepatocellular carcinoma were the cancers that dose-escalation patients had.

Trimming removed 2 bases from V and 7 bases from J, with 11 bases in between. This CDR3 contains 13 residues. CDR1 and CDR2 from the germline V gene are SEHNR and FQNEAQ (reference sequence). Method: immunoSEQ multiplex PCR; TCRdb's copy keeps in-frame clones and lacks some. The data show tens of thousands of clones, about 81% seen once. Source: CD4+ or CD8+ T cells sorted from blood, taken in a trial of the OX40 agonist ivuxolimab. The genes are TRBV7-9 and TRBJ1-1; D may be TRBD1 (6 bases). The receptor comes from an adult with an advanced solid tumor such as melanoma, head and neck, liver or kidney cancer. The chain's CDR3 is CASSLQGRGEAFF. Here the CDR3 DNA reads TGTGCCAGCAGCTTACAGGGGAGGGGTGAAGCTTTCTTT.